This TCR beta chain is from a study of blood T cell repertoires in COVID-19 (dated by TCRdb to 2018 to 2020). Broadly, across the study: The collaborator samples originated in the United States, Italy and Spain and spanned the acute and convalescent phases of COVID-19. The material from the prospective study consisted of cDNA or gDNA derived from T cells, B-cell-depleted T cells, or PBMCs. Subjects who had been exposed to COVID-19, were actively infected with it, or had recovered from it provided the deeply sampled blood TCRbeta repertoires that made up the dataset. The repertoires were released in a freely available public database intended as a resource for research on the immune response to SARS-CoV-2. Samples were obtained from the ongoing ImmuneRACE study (first 160 participants) and from 1,254 subjects provided by 6 global collaborators. Nearly every sample came with metadata listing a de-identified subject ID, COVID-19 status, age in years and sex. Where available, HLA class I and class II types were obtained from metadata supplied by the sample provider rather than from assay-based typing. What the research found in general, with its limitations: How much clinical and demographic metadata was included differed by source and by participant, and the metadata was provided uncurated.

TCRbeta CDR3 regions were amplified from genomic DNA using the immunoSEQ Assay, a bias-controlled multiplex PCR. The authors' pipeline ran thus. The number of nucleated cells in each sample was estimated by amplification of reference gene primers within the assay. Sequence reads were collapsed and filtered to measure the absolute abundance of every unique TCRbeta CDR3 rearrangement. For each sample, productive Simpson clonality was calculated as the square root of Simpson's diversity index over productive rearrangements. TCRdb retrieved this table from immuneACCESS and kept in-frame rearrangements only. Not all clones are present; in checked studies, unresolved V genes account for under half, and no reason is known for the remainder. V and J calls and clone size are those listed in that table; D and trimming were worked out from the DNA. The sample table lists some 31,000 clones, roughly nine tenths of them with a count of one. The ten largest clones represent about 13% of the sample.

Each collaborating institution followed its own protocols to collect whole blood in K2EDTA tubes. For TCRbeta analysis, collaborator samples were shipped as frozen whole blood, as isolated PBMCs, or as DNA extracted from either sample type. A word on this clone: Its antigen remains unidentified. No base quality values were provided; no much bigger clone lies one nucleotide off.

This receptor was taken from a human donor in a cohort sampled during active COVID-19. Sequencing input: peripheral blood.

For the CDR3, the sequence is CASSLTSKNTGELFF. At the DNA level, the sequence is TGCGCCAGCAGTCTGACTAGCAAGAACACCGGGGAGCTGTTTTTT. The chain joins TRBV5-1 to TRBJ2-2; TRBD2 agrees with 7 junctional bases. CDR1 is given as SGHRS and CDR2 as YFSETQ, both from the germline V gene. At the junction V is shortened by 5 bases and J by 1 base; bases outside the gene matches: 5. CDR3 length: 15 amino acids, cysteine to phenylalanine. The DNA shown is the 45-base CDR3, in frame from base 1.